The entry that follows covers one T cell receptor beta chain sequence. The V end lost 1 base, the J end lost 1 base, and 5 bases lay between the germline ends. The CDR3 runs 14 residues. Germline CDR1 and CDR2: MDHEN and SYDVKM. This entry is derived from a study of response to subunit inactivated influenza vaccine. TCRdb called the RT-PCR reads again in MiXCR, with one record for every CDR3 protein. Among approximately 300,000 distinct CDR3 sequences listed, about 20% were seen once. The source was PBMCs from blood, collected roughly 20 months after vaccination. The sequence was obtained from a man aged 45 to 70 who received an inactivated influenza vaccine. The chain links TRBV28 to TRBJ2-4; D is unresolved. The CDR3 protein is CASSLFGAKNIQYF. In nucleotides, the CDR3 is TGTGCCAGCAGTTTATTCGGGGCCAAAAACATTCAGTACTTC.